This is a list of T cell receptor beta chains from one sample in a study of technical replicates of blood from a handful of donors. Sequencing was performed with immunoSEQ multiplex PCR; in TCRdb, only in-frame clones are kept and a portion is missing. The repertoire consists of about 94,000 clones, with about 94% occurring once and the leading ten covering around 0.22%. Sequencing was performed on T cells isolated from PBMCs. These receptors came from a human donor in good health. CDR3s include the opening cysteine and the closing phenylalanine or tryptophan. A D gene is named only where the DNA matches it firmly. Size is stated for part of the rows, as once, few or many counts, or as a class when the clone is expanded.

v_gene	j_gene	d_gene	abundance	CDR3nt	CDR3aa
TRBV10-1	TRBJ1-3	TRBD1	.	TGCGCCAGCAAAATACAGGGGGCGTCTGGAAACACCATATATTTT	CASKIQGASGNTIYF
TRBV18	TRBJ2-1	TRBD2	.	TGTGCCAGCTCACTGGGACTAGCGGGAGCTAATGAGCAGTTCTTC	CASSLGLAGANEQFF
TRBV10-3	TRBJ2-4	TRBD2	.	TGTGCCATCAGTGAGTCGAGCGACAGCGGGAAAAAAAACATTCAGTACTTC	CAISESSDSGKKNIQYF
TRBV5-1	TRBJ2-5	.	few	TGCGCCAGCAGCTTATCCCGCAGGGGGGCAAGCGGGGGATTAGAGACCCAGTACTTC	CASSLSRRGASGGLETQYF
TRBV11-2	TRBJ2-3	TRBD2	.	TGTGCCAGCAGATCAATAGCGGGGGGGCTGGATACGCAGTATTTT	CASRSIAGGLDTQYF
TRBV28	TRBJ2-2	TRBD2	.	TGTGCCAGCAGGACTAGCGGGGATCGGGAGCTGTTTTTT	CASRTSGDRELFF
TRBV18	TRBJ1-1	.	once	TGTGCCAGCCTGGGCCCATGGGCAGATGAAGCTTTCTTT	CASLGPWADEAFF
TRBV28	TRBJ2-7	TRBD1	.	TGTGCCACCGGGACAGGGGGCATGAACGAGCAGTACTTC	CATGTGGMNEQYF
TRBV5-4	TRBJ2-1	.	.	TGTGCCAGCAGCTCTAACTCCAGGATCAATGAGCAGTTCTTC	CASSSNSRINEQFF
TRBV23-1	TRBJ1-5	.	.	TGCGCCAGCCCCAGGGTACAGCCCCAGCATTTT	CASPRVQPQHF
TRBV21-1	TRBJ2-1	.	.	TGTGCCAGCAGCCCGAGGAGGACCGACTATATGTACAATGAGCAGTTCTTC	CASSPRRTDYMYNEQFF
TRBV10-1	TRBJ2-5	TRBD2	.	TGCGCCAGCATCTCTAGGATAAGCGGGAGGTACCAAGAGACCCAGTACTTC	CASISRISGRYQETQYF
TRBV11-3	TRBJ2-2	.	.	TGTGCCAGCAGCTTATCCCTCACCGGGGAGCTGTTTTTT	CASSLSLTGELFF
TRBV5-6	TRBJ2-3	TRBD2	.	TGTGCCAGCAGCGTCCCAAGCGCGGGGGGGCTCCAACACAGGGATACGCAGTATTTT	CASSVPSAGGLQHRDTQYF
TRBV15	TRBJ2-5	TRBD1	once	TGTGCCACCAGCAGAGATCTTGACAGGGGTCGTGAGACCCAGTACTTC	CATSRDLDRGRETQYF
TRBV19	TRBJ1-5	.	.	TGTGCCAGTAGTACGGGGGGGTCCGGTCAGCCCCAGCATTTT	CASSTGGSGQPQHF
TRBV29-1	TRBJ1-2	TRBD1	.	TGCAGCGTGTGGGGACAGGTCTATGGCTACACCTTC	CSVWGQVYGYTF
TRBV6-1	TRBJ1-4	.	.	TGTGCCAGCAGTGACCTCTACGAAAAACTGTTTTTT	CASSDLYEKLFF
TRBV30	TRBJ1-2	.	.	TGTGCCTGGAGTGTAGCGGACTATGGCTACACCTTC	CAWSVADYGYTF
TRBV2	TRBJ2-2	TRBD2	.	TGTGCCAGCAGGACCACTAGCGGCACCGGGGAGCTGTTTTTT	CASRTTSGTGELFF
TRBV27	TRBJ1-2	TRBD1	once	TGTGCCAGCAGTCCCGGGACAGGGTATACCTATGGCTACACCTTC	CASSPGTGYTYGYTF
TRBV6-1	TRBJ2-7	.	.	TGTGCCAGCAGTGAATCCCCCAGGGTATCCTACGAGCAGTACTTC	CASSESPRVSYEQYF
TRBV4-1	TRBJ2-1	TRBD2	once	TGCGCCAGCAGCCAAGAGAGGCGGGGGGGCCGCTATGAGCAGTTCTTC	CASSQERRGGRYEQFF
TRBV7-9	TRBJ2-3	.	.	TGTGCCAGCAGCTTAGGTGCGGATACGCAGTATTTT	CASSLGADTQYF
TRBV2	TRBJ2-1	.	.	TGTGCCAGCAGGGGGGGTAGCTCCTACAATGAGCAGTTCTTC	CASRGGSSYNEQFF
TRBV7-9	TRBJ1-2	TRBD1	.	TGTGCCAGCAGCCCGGGACAGGGGAAGGATGGCTACACCTTC	CASSPGQGKDGYTF
TRBV11-2	TRBJ2-1	.	.	TGTGCCAGCAGCCGGACTGAGGAGTCTTACAATGAGCAGTTCTTC	CASSRTEESYNEQFF
TRBV5-4	TRBJ1-2	TRBD1	.	TGTGCCAGCAGCTTGTACAACAGGGGAGGCGACTATGGCTACACCTTC	CASSLYNRGGDYGYTF
TRBV19	TRBJ2-7	TRBD2	.	TGTGCCAGTAGTATTTCTATTATCCGGACTAGCGGGAGTTCCCACTTC	CASSISIIRTSGSSHF
TRBV19	TRBJ2-1	.	.	TGTGCCAGTAGTATAGCAACAGGGTTTACTGAGCAGTTCTTC	CASSIATGFTEQFF
TRBV15	TRBJ2-7	TRBD2	.	TGTGCCACCAGCAGTGGGACTAGCGGGGGAATAGGGCAGTACTTC	CATSSGTSGGIGQYF
TRBV7-3	TRBJ2-5	.	.	TGTGCCGGCAAACCGAAAGTCCCAAGGGGCCAAGAGACCCAGTACTTC	CAGKPKVPRGQETQYF